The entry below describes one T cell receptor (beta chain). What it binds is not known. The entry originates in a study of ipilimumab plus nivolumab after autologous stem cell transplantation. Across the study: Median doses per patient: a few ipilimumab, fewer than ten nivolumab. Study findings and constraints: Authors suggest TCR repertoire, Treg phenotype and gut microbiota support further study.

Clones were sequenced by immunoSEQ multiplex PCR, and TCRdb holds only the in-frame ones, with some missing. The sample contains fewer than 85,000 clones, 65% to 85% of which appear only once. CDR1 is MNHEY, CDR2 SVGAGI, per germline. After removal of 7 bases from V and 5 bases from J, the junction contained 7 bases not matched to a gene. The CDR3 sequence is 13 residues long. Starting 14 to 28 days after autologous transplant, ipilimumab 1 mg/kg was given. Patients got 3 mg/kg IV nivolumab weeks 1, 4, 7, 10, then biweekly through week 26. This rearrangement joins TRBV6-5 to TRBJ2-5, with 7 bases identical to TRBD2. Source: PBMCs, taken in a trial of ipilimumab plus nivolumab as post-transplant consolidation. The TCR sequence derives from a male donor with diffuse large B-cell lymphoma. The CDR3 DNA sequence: TGTGCCAGCAAAGCGGGGAAGGCGGAGACCCAGTACTTC. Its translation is CASKAGKAETQYF.